This TCR beta chain is from a study of blood T cell repertoires in COVID-19. TCRdb's table, derived via immunoSEQ multiplex PCR, lists solely in-frame clones and lacks some. The sample shows tens of thousands of clones, around 88% of them seen only once. The CDR3 extends over 15 amino acids. Germline-derived CDR1 and CDR2 are LGHNT and FRNRAP. Germline trimming cut 6 bases from V and 0 bases from J; bases unmatched to any gene: 6. This clonotype was obtained from a woman aged 80 or older with acute or convalescent COVID-19. The chain employs TRBV12-5 and TRBJ2-3; 7 positions agree with TRBD2. The sequenced sample was peripheral blood. The CDR3 here is CASGSSGTSTDTQYF. CDR3 sequence (DNA): TGTGCTAGTGGATCCAGCGGGACTAGCACAGATACGCAGTATTTT.